Given below is one T cell receptor beta chain in context. These data originate in a study of blood T cell repertoires in COVID-19. Study-wide background: The United States, Italy and Spain provided the acute and convalescent COVID-19 samples. The analysed material was cDNA or gDNA that came from T cells, B-cell-depleted T cells, or PBMCs.

As handled by the study authors: How many nucleated cells were present was estimated from reference gene primer amplification. Using immunoSEQ multiplex PCR, the repertoire was profiled, and TCRdb retains in-frame clones only, with some absent. V and J calls and clone size follow that table, whereas D and trimming were derived from the DNA. Here the sample spans around 48,000 clones, roughly 86% being singletons. Germline V CDR1 and CDR2: SQVTM, ANQGSEA. V shed 4 bases and J 10 bases; nucleotides not matched to a gene: 6. The CDR3 contains 13 residues. This sequence originates from a man aged 60 to 75 with active or convalescent COVID-19. The sample consisted of peripheral blood. This chain uses TRBV29-1 with TRBJ2-3, with 12 bases lining up with TRBD2. The CDR3 bases are TGCAGCGTTGCCCCTAGCGGGGGGGATCCGCAGTATTTT. Translation gives CSVAPSGGDPQYF.